This is a list of T cell receptor beta chains from one sample in a study of a mutant IDH1 vaccine in newly diagnosed glioma. Some clones are missing from TCRdb's copy, which holds only in-frame ones; the method was immunoSEQ multiplex PCR. The table includes approximately 100,000 clones, about 90% detected once. The sequenced sample was PBMCs, obtained from a glioma patient treated with radiotherapy, temozolomide or both. Every receptor here comes from a woman between 45 and 60 years old with glioma. Each CDR3 is given with its conserved first and last residue. The order of the fields is J gene, clone size, D gene, V gene, CDR3 DNA, CDR3 protein. D genes are given only for firm matches. Size is stated for part of the rows, as once, few or many counts, or as a class when the clone is expanded.

J: TRBJ2-5; size: .; D: TRBD1; V: TRBV4-1; DNA: TGCGCCAGCAGCGACCGGGACAGGGGCCAAGAGGCCCAGTACTTC; CDR3: CASSDRDRGQEAQYF
J: TRBJ2-3; size: .; D: TRBD2; V: TRBV10-3; DNA: TGTGCCATCAGGTTTGGCGGGAGTGCAGATACGCAGTATTTT; CDR3: CAIRFGGSADTQYF
J: TRBJ2-2; size: .; D: .; V: TRBV6-5; DNA: TGTGCCAGCAGCATCTCCCTGGGTACCGGGGAGCTGTTTTTT; CDR3: CASSISLGTGELFF
J: TRBJ1-2; size: .; D: TRBD1; V: TRBV2; DNA: TGTGCCAGCAGTGCAGGGGGCCCCAACTATGGCTACACCTTC; CDR3: CASSAGGPNYGYTF
J: TRBJ1-6; size: .; D: TRBD1; V: TRBV7-9; DNA: TGTGCCAGCAGCTTAACCGACAGGGGGAGGTTCCATAATTCACCCCTCCACTTT; CDR3: CASSLTDRGRFHNSPLHF
J: TRBJ2-1; size: .; D: .; V: TRBV29-1; DNA: TGCAGCGTTGAAGGGCCCCCGGTGGGAACCTACAATGAGCAGTTCTTC; CDR3: CSVEGPPVGTYNEQFF
J: TRBJ2-7; size: .; D: .; V: TRBV11-2; DNA: TGTGCCAGCAGCTTACATGGCAGCTCGACCTACGAGCAGTACTTC; CDR3: CASSLHGSSTYEQYF
J: TRBJ2-1; size: .; D: TRBD2; V: TRBV6-4; DNA: TGTGCCAGCAGTGGACTAGCGGGAACATTTTCTGAGCAGTTCTTC; CDR3: CASSGLAGTFSEQFF
J: TRBJ2-3; size: .; D: .; V: TRBV10-3; DNA: TGTGCCATCAGTGAGGGGTTCACAGATACGCAGTATTTT; CDR3: CAISEGFTDTQYF
J: TRBJ1-3; size: .; D: .; V: TRBV7-9; DNA: TGTGCCAGCAGCCCCGAGTCGACGGTGAGCTCTGGAAACACCATATATTTT; CDR3: CASSPESTVSSGNTIYF
J: TRBJ2-7; size: .; D: .; V: TRBV12-5; DNA: TGTGCTAGTGGTTTTGGGCATTTAACCTACGAGCAGTACTTC; CDR3: CASGFGHLTYEQYF
J: TRBJ2-7; size: .; D: TRBD1; V: TRBV7-9; DNA: TGTGCCAGCAGCCAAGACTTATCGGACAGGGGTTCCGAGCAGTACTTC; CDR3: CASSQDLSDRGSEQYF
J: TRBJ1-1; size: .; D: TRBD1; V: TRBV11-2; DNA: TGTGCCAGCAGCTTATACACCAGGGGGCTACCTGAAGCTTTCTTT; CDR3: CASSLYTRGLPEAFF
J: TRBJ1-2; size: .; D: .; V: TRBV2; DNA: TGTGCCAGCAGGGGTTCGGGTGGCTACACCTTC; CDR3: CASRGSGGYTF
J: TRBJ1-4; size: .; D: .; V: TRBV18; DNA: TGTGCCAGCTCACCACTAGCAACTAATGAAAAACTGTTTTTT; CDR3: CASSPLATNEKLFF
J: TRBJ2-3; size: .; D: TRBD2; V: TRBV11-3; DNA: TGTGCCAGCAGCCCCAATGGACTAGCGGGAGAAGGTACGCAGTATTTT; CDR3: CASSPNGLAGEGTQYF
J: TRBJ1-3; size: .; D: .; V: TRBV19; DNA: TGTGCCAGTACCCCAGGGCCTGGAAACACCATATATTTT; CDR3: CASTPGPGNTIYF
J: TRBJ2-3; size: .; D: .; V: TRBV7-3; DNA: TGTGCCAGCAGCTACTTCCCAGGGGCCGACACAGATACGCAGTATTTT; CDR3: CASSYFPGADTDTQYF
J: TRBJ1-4; size: .; D: .; V: TRBV28; DNA: TGTGCCAGCAGTCAAACAGGCGCAACTAATGAAAAACTGTTTTTT; CDR3: CASSQTGATNEKLFF
J: TRBJ1-1; size: .; D: .; V: TRBV25-1; DNA: TGTGCCAGCAGTGAAAGGGGTCAGGGCCATAACACTGAAGCTTTCTTT; CDR3: CASSERGQGHNTEAFF
J: TRBJ1-6; size: .; D: .; V: TRBV5-4; DNA: TGTGCCAGCAGCTTGGACAGAAATAATTCACCCCTCCACTTT; CDR3: CASSLDRNNSPLHF
J: TRBJ1-2; size: few; D: TRBD1; V: TRBV7-9; DNA: TGTGCCAGCAGCGCGACAGGGACCAACTATGGCTACACCTTC; CDR3: CASSATGTNYGYTF
J: TRBJ1-5; size: .; D: .; V: TRBV12-5; DNA: TGTGCTAGTGGCTCATGGCCCGCTTATCAGCCCCAGCATTTT; CDR3: CASGSWPAYQPQHF
J: TRBJ2-1; size: .; D: TRBD2; V: TRBV19; DNA: TGTGCCAGTAGTACGCGGGAGGGTTACAATGAGCAGTTCTTC; CDR3: CASSTREGYNEQFF
J: TRBJ1-1; size: .; D: TRBD1; V: TRBV6-1; DNA: TGTGCCACGAGATCAGGGGGCTCCTTTAACACTGAAGCTTTCTTT; CDR3: CATRSGGSFNTEAFF
J: TRBJ1-5; size: once; D: TRBD1; V: TRBV28; DNA: TGTGCCGCCGCGAAGGGACAGGTCTATAGCAATCAGCCCCAGCATTTT; CDR3: CAAAKGQVYSNQPQHF
J: TRBJ2-7; size: .; D: .; V: TRBV27; DNA: TGTGCCAGCAGTAGGAGTTACAGGGAAGTTCGCTACGAGCAGTACTTC; CDR3: CASSRSYREVRYEQYF
J: TRBJ2-7; size: .; D: .; V: TRBV6-1; DNA: TGTGCCAGCACGGCCGGCCCCAGAGCCGAGCAGTACTTC; CDR3: CASTAGPRAEQYF
J: TRBJ2-7; size: .; D: TRBD2; V: TRBV10-3; DNA: TGTGCCATCAGTGACCCGACTAGCGGGACCGACGAGCAGTACTTC; CDR3: CAISDPTSGTDEQYF
J: TRBJ2-2; size: .; D: .; V: TRBV5-1; DNA: TGCGCCAGCAGCTCGAGCCAGGGGAACACCGGGGAGCTGTTTTTT; CDR3: CASSSSQGNTGELFF
J: TRBJ1-1; size: .; D: TRBD1; V: TRBV5-1; DNA: TGCGCCAGCAGCCTCACAGGGGGGGACACTGAAGCTTTCTTT; CDR3: CASSLTGGDTEAFF
J: TRBJ2-7; size: .; D: .; V: TRBV11-2; DNA: TGTGCCAGCAGCTTAACCTCGGCGGCATCCTCCTACGAGCAGTACTTC; CDR3: CASSLTSAASSYEQYF
J: TRBJ1-6; size: .; D: TRBD1; V: TRBV10-3; DNA: TGTGCCATCAGTGAGCCACGCGACTTGGGGGACAGGCCTCTCTCCTATAATTCACCCCTCCACTTT; CDR3: CAISEPRDLGDRPLSYNSPLHF
J: TRBJ2-7; size: .; D: .; V: TRBV4-1; DNA: TGCGCCAGCAGCCAACCCCAGGGACTGTCCTACGAGCAGTACTTC; CDR3: CASSQPQGLSYEQYF
J: TRBJ2-1; size: .; D: TRBD2; V: TRBV5-4; DNA: TGTGCCAGCAGCACCGGGGGGGGGAGCTCCTACAATGAGCAGTTCTTC; CDR3: CASSTGGGSSYNEQFF
J: TRBJ2-3; size: .; D: .; V: TRBV5-5; DNA: TGTGCCAGCAGCGAGTGGCCTCGCGCAGATACGCAGTATTTT; CDR3: CASSEWPRADTQYF
J: TRBJ2-1; size: .; D: .; V: TRBV5-1; DNA: TGCGCCAGCAGCTTCTACAGGGGAGGGCTCGATGAGCAGTTCTTC; CDR3: CASSFYRGGLDEQFF
J: TRBJ2-3; size: few; D: .; V: TRBV6-5; DNA: TGTGCCAGCAGTTACCTAGCCTCTAGCACAGATACGCAGTATTTT; CDR3: CASSYLASSTDTQYF
J: TRBJ2-5; size: .; D: TRBD1; V: TRBV28; DNA: TGTGCCAGCAGTTTATCTGAGGGGGCGGAGACCCAGTACTTC; CDR3: CASSLSEGAETQYF
J: TRBJ1-5; size: .; D: .; V: TRBV2; DNA: TGTGCCAGCAGAGATGGGACACTCAATCAGCCCCAGCATTTT; CDR3: CASRDGTLNQPQHF